A single sample is the source of the 5 T cell receptor beta chains below, sequenced in a study of blood T cell repertoires in COVID-19. Sequencing used immunoSEQ multiplex PCR; TCRdb keeps in-frame clones, though not all of them. The profile shows over 70,000 clones, less than 90% of them singletons. What was sequenced was peripheral blood. The receptors were gathered from a human donor in a cohort sampled during active COVID-19.

The chain employs TRBV7-8 and TRBJ2-1; 8 nucleotides align to TRBD1. The ends lost 8 bases at V and 2 bases at J; junction bases unmatched: 8. CDR3 length: 15 residues. The V gene's germline CDR1 is SGHVS and CDR2 FQNEAQ. The CDR3 bases are TGTGCCAGCCGACTCCAGGGGGCGGCCTACAATGAGCAGTTCTTC. Translating gives CASRLQGAAYNEQFF.

The CDR3 spells CASSFGIHEQFF. The DNA for the CDR3 is TGTGCCAGCAGTTTCGGGATCCATGAGCAGTTCTTC. V and J are TRBV12-3 or TRBV12-4 and TRBJ2-1; TRBD2 is a possible D gene (5 bases). The V and J ends lost 3 bases and 8 bases respectively, with 8 bases between them. The CDR3 extends over 12 amino acids.

The chain recombines TRBV11-1 with TRBJ2-7; no reliable D call. The CDR3 has 13 amino acids. V gave up 3 bases and J gave up 9 bases, with 15 bases separating them. Germline V gives CDR1 SGHAT, CDR2 FQDESV (reference sequence). The CDR3 DNA follows: TGTGCCAGCAGCTTTAGCCAAGGAAGAGGGCAGTACTTC. This sequence encodes CASSFSQGRGQYF.

The genes are TRBV9 and TRBJ2-2; no clear D gene. Germline assignment: CDR1 SGDLS and CDR2 YYNGEE. With 0 bases removed from V and 1 base from J, the gap between germline ends came to 7 bases. CDR3 length equals 15 residues. The CDR3 DNA sequence: TGTGCCAGCAGCGTAGGCCAGAAGAACACCGGGGAGCTGTTTTTT. Its protein is CASSVGQKNTGELFF.

This chain links TRBV5-6 with TRBJ1-1, with D possibly matching TRBD1 (5 bases). The germline V gene has CDR1 SGHDT and CDR2 YYEEEE. V lost 7 bases and J lost 5, with 18 bases in between. This CDR3 is built from 14 residues. The CDR3 is CASLGEAVDTEAFF. In DNA form, the CDR3 reads TGTGCCAGCCTGGGGGAGGCAGTGGATACTGAAGCTTTCTTT.